These 15 T cell receptor beta chains originate from one sample sequenced in a study of blood T cell repertoires in COVID-19. Using immunoSEQ multiplex PCR, the repertoire was profiled, and TCRdb retains in-frame clones only, with some absent. Of about 430,000 clones detected, 88% appear once; the ten largest clones hold over 0.9%. Sequenced: PBMCs or T cells enriched from blood (not recorded which). These receptors all stem from a woman aged 25 to 39 with acute COVID-19.

The V gene is TRBV6-5, the J gene TRBJ2-3; D may be TRBD1 (6 bases). The CDR3 is 14 residues long. Between the trimmed V and J ends, which lost 5 bases and 0 bases, there was a span of 9 bases. Germline V CDR1 and CDR2: MNHEY, SVGAGI. The CDR3 here is CASSMGASTDTQYF. In DNA, the CDR3 is TGTGCCAGCAGTATGGGGGCGAGCACAGATACGCAGTATTTT.

The V and J genes are TRBV30 and TRBJ2-1, with TRBD2 identical over 7 bases. CDR3 size: 14 residues. Germline CDR1 and CDR2: GTSNPN and SVGIG (reference sequence). Trimming took 1 base from V and 5 from J; bases not matched to a gene: 5. CDR3 bases: TGTGCCTGGAGTGAGGGGCGGGGGAACAATGAGCAGTTCTTC. This sequence encodes CAWSEGRGNNEQFF.

The V and J genes are TRBV7-3 and TRBJ1-3; 9 nucleotides line up with TRBD1. The V gene end was trimmed by 5 bases and the J gene end by 3 bases; junction bases not matched to a gene: 5. Per the germline V gene, CDR1 is SGHTA and CDR2 is FQGTGA. This CDR3 has 15 residues. CDR3 residues: CASSPTGGIGNTIYF. CDR3 sequence (DNA): TGTGCCAGCAGCCCGACAGGGGGAATTGGAAACACCATATATTTT.

The CDR3 is CASSQVTSGGLSTDTQYF. The DNA of the CDR3 is TGTGCCAGCAGCCAAGTGACTAGCGGGGGGCTGAGCACAGATACGCAGTATTTT. The rearrangement uses TRBV3-1 (or the pseudogene TRBV3-2) and TRBJ2-3; 13 nucleotides match TRBD2. Germline V gives CDR1 LGHDT, CDR2 YNNKEL (reference sequence). V lost 1 base, J lost 0 bases, and 4 bases stayed unmatched. There are 18 residues in the CDR3.

Here the CDR3 DNA reads TGTGCCAGTATAGGGAGCTCCTACGAGCAGTACTTC. Protein product: CASIGSSYEQYF. The chain carries TRBV19 and TRBJ2-7, with TRBD2 as a possible D gene (5 bases). With 7 bases removed from V and 0 bases from J, the gap between germline ends came to 7 bases. Germline V gives CDR1 LNHDA, CDR2 SQIVND (reference sequence). CDR3 length: 12 residues.

A few counts support this clone. CDR3: CASGDRLGEKLFF. CDR3 DNA sequence: TGCGCCAGCGGGGACAGGCTCGGTGAAAAACTGTTTTTT. The J gene is TRBJ1-4, the V gene TRBV10-2; 8 bases fit TRBD1. The germline V gene encodes CDR1 WSHSY and CDR2 SAAADI. After removal of 8 bases from V and 7 bases from J, the junction contained 6 bases not matched to a gene. CDR3 length: 13 amino acids.

This clone was picked up one time. The rearrangement joins TRBV7-3 to TRBJ2-1; D gene uncertain. Germline lookup yields CDR1 SGHTA and CDR2 FQGTGA. Between the trimmed V and J ends, which lost 4 bases and 7 bases, there was a span of 5 bases. The CDR3 is made up of 11 amino acids. Here the CDR3 reads CASSSGNEQFF. The CDR3 nucleotides are TGTGCCAGCAGCTCCGGGAATGAGCAGTTCTTC.

The chain combines TRBV2 with TRBJ1-1; TRBD1 agrees at 11 bases. Trimming cost V 3 bases and J 5 bases; bases outside gene matches: 11. Germline loops: CDR1 SNHLY, CDR2 FYNNEI. The CDR3 runs to 17 residues. CDR3: CASSDFRSRDRGTEAFF. CDR3 sequence (DNA): TGTGCCAGCAGTGATTTTCGGTCCCGGGACAGGGGGACTGAAGCTTTCTTT.

This chain links TRBV12-5 with TRBJ1-6; D is unresolved. Trimming pared 2 bases from V and 10 bases from J, leaving 9 bases between. This CDR3 is built from 13 residues. Germline CDR1 and CDR2: LGHNT and FRNRAP. CDR3 nucleotide sequence: TGTGCTAGTGGTTTGTATGAGGGCTCACCCCTCCACTTT. Its protein product is CASGLYEGSPLHF. Using reference TRBV12-5 and TRBJ1-6 for the parts outside the CDR3, the full variable domain is DARVTQTPRHKVTEMGQEVTMRCQPILGHNTVFWYRQTMMQGLELLAYFRNRAPLDDSGMPKDRFSAEMPDATLATLKIQPSEPRDSAVYFCASGLYEGSPLHFGNGTRLTVT.

V and J are TRBV2 and TRBJ1-3, with a possible D match to TRBD1 (6 bases). The CDR3 contains 13 residues. Deletions cut 8 bases from V and 4 bases from J, with 12 bases between. Germline V lookup: CDR1 SNHLY, CDR2 FYNNEI. The CDR3 protein is CASAQGMGNTIYF. Here the CDR3 DNA reads TGTGCCAGCGCCCAGGGGATGGGAAACACCATATATTTT.

This chain joins TRBV7-8 and TRBJ2-2, with TRBD2 matching 12 bases. The germline gives CDR1 SGHVS, CDR2 FQNEAQ. V gave up 6 bases and J gave up 9 bases; unmatched junction bases: 8. The CDR3 spans 15 residues. Written as DNA, the CDR3 is TGTGCCAGCAGGCGTACTAGCGGGGGGAGCAGGGAGCTGTTTTTT. It yields the protein CASRRTSGGSRELFF.

The DNA for the CDR3 is TGTGCCAGCAGTTTATCACAGGCAGTGTATGAAGCTTTCTTT. Translated: CASSLSQAVYEAFF. The chain couples TRBV28 to TRBJ1-1; D perhaps matches TRBD1 (5 bases). This CDR3 region has 14 residues. Germline V CDR1 and CDR2: MDHEN, SYDVKM. The ends were cut back, 1 base at V and 7 bases at J, with 13 bases in the middle. The full variable domain, in which reference TRBV28 and TRBJ1-1 provide the parts outside the CDR3, is DVKVTQSSRYLVKRTGEKVFLECVQDMDHENMFWYRQDPGLGLRLIYFSYDVKMKEKGDIPEGYSVSREKKERFSLILESASTNQTSMYLCASSLSQAVYEAFFGQGTRLTVV.

This clone showed up just a few times. The chain recombines TRBV7-9 with TRBJ2-1; TRBD2 matches at 12 bases. There are 16 residues in the CDR3. Germline loops: CDR1 SEHNR, CDR2 FQNEAQ (reference sequence). The trim removed 6 bases at V and 4 bases at J, leaving 7 bases unmatched. CDR3 coding DNA: TGTGCCAGCAGTAAAACTAGCGGGGGGACGTACAATGAGCAGTTCTTC. Translation gives CASSKTSGGTYNEQFF.

The V and J genes are TRBV7-3 and TRBJ2-3, with D possibly TRBD1 on 6 matching bases. Between the trimmed V and J ends, which lost 1 base and 2 bases, there was a span of 10 bases. This CDR3 has 15 residues. The germline gives CDR1 SGHTA, CDR2 FQGTGA. CDR3 sequence reads: CASSLKGHSTDTQYF. The CDR3 DNA follows: TGTGCCAGCAGCTTAAAGGGACACTCCACAGATACGCAGTATTTT.

The gene calls are TRBV5-1 and TRBJ1-1; D gene ambiguous. The CDR3 is 14 amino acids. CDR1 and CDR2 (germline): SGHRS, YFSETQ. V lost 3 bases, J lost 4 bases, and 13 bases lay in between. CDR3 coding DNA: TGCGCCAGCAGCTCTACCGAGGGCCCCACTGAAGCTTTCTTT. Protein product: CASSSTEGPTEAFF.